The rows below give T cell receptor beta chains drawn from one sample of a study of shared clonotypes between healthy human individuals. The method was immunoSEQ multiplex PCR; TCRdb's version includes in-frame clones alone and lacks a portion of them. The sample lists 2 million to 2.5 million clones, roughly 95% occurring once. The sample consisted of naive CD8+ T cells sorted from blood. The source is a man younger than 35 in good health. CDR3s include the opening cysteine and the closing phenylalanine or tryptophan. Fields, in order: CDR3 DNA, CDR3 protein, clone size, D gene, V gene, J gene. D genes are given only for firm matches. Rows give clone size only sometimes, using once, few, many, or a class for an expanded clone.

TGTGCCAGCAGTAACTCGGGGGAATTCGAGCAGTACTTC	CASSNSGEFEQYF	.	.	TRBV6-6	TRBJ2-7
TGTGCCAGCAGTTTGTGGGAAGATAATGAAAAACTGTTTTTT	CASSLWEDNEKLFF	.	.	TRBV28	TRBJ1-4
TGTGCCAGCAGTGATCGCCAGATAGCCAAAAACATTCAGTACTTC	CASSDRQIAKNIQYF	.	.	TRBV2	TRBJ2-4
TGTGCCATCAGTGAGGGGCTTCGGACTAGCGCAGAGACCCAGTACTTC	CAISEGLRTSAETQYF	.	TRBD2	TRBV10-3	TRBJ2-5
TGTGCCAGCAGTTTAAATGGGGCAGGGGGCGGTAGTAACTATGGCTACACCTTC	CASSLNGAGGGSNYGYTF	.	TRBD1	TRBV27	TRBJ1-2
TGCGCCAGCAGCTTTTGGCGGGGGGTAGAGACCCAGTACTTC	CASSFWRGVETQYF	.	TRBD2	TRBV5-1	TRBJ2-5
TGTGCCAGTAGTATATTCCGGGGCCTTGTGGCTGAAGCTTTCTTT	CASSIFRGLVAEAFF	.	.	TRBV19	TRBJ1-1
TGTGCCAGCAGTTACTCGACAGGTACCTACGAGCAGTACTTC	CASSYSTGTYEQYF	.	.	TRBV6-5	TRBJ2-7
TGTGCCAGCAGCGACCCACCGGACGGATGGGAGGATACGCAGTATTTT	CASSDPPDGWEDTQYF	.	.	TRBV9	TRBJ2-3
TGTGCCAGCAGCTTAACGAGTGCCTACGAGCAGTACTTC	CASSLTSAYEQYF	.	.	TRBV7-8	TRBJ2-7
TGTGCCAGCAGCTTATTCGCGGGGCCGTCCTTGGACGAGCAGTACTTC	CASSLFAGPSLDEQYF	once	.	TRBV7-6	TRBJ2-7
TGTGCCAGCAGTTTATCCTGGAGAAACAATGAGCAGTTCTTC	CASSLSWRNNEQFF	.	.	TRBV27	TRBJ2-1
TGTGCCAGCAGTGAGTGGACAGATGAAGCTTTCTTT	CASSEWTDEAFF	.	.	TRBV25-1	TRBJ1-1
TGTGCCAGCAGTGACTCCATTACGCTTGGGAGGGGGTACAATGAGCAGTTCTTC	CASSDSITLGRGYNEQFF	.	.	TRBV6-4	TRBJ2-1
TGTGCCAGCAGTCCAGGACAGGGGGGGAACACTGAAGCTTTCTTT	CASSPGQGGNTEAFF	.	TRBD1	TRBV27	TRBJ1-1
TGTGCCAGCAGTGAATGGTGGGGACAAGAACTGTTTTTT	CASSEWWGQELFF	.	.	TRBV6-1	TRBJ1-4
TGTGCCAGCAGTGAAGAGCCCCAGGGCGGGTCTTTCTACGAGCAGTACTTC	CASSEEPQGGSFYEQYF	.	.	TRBV2	TRBJ2-7
TGTGCCAGCAGTCCGGGGACAGGGGGCGAGGAAAAACTGTTTTTT	CASSPGTGGEEKLFF	.	TRBD1	TRBV27	TRBJ1-4
TGTGCCAGCAGTCCGTTGGGCTCTGGGGCCAACGTCCTGACTTTC	CASSPLGSGANVLTF	once	.	TRBV27	TRBJ2-6
TGTGCCAGCAGTTTACAAGGGGCTGAGGCCGGGGAGCTGTTTTTT	CASSLQGAEAGELFF	.	.	TRBV27	TRBJ2-2
TGTGCCAGCAGTTACACAGGGGGGAGGTACGAGCAGTACTTC	CASSYTGGRYEQYF	.	TRBD1	TRBV27	TRBJ2-7
TGTGCCAGTAGTATAGGACATGAGACGGACATTCAGTACTTC	CASSIGHETDIQYF	.	.	TRBV19	TRBJ2-4
TGCGGGGGGGGTGGTCACCCCTACGAGCAGTACTTC	CGGGGHPYEQYF	.	TRBD2	TRBV29-1	TRBJ2-7
TGTGCCAGCGGGACAGGTAGTTACAATGAGCAGTTCTTC	CASGTGSYNEQFF	once	TRBD1	TRBV9	TRBJ2-1
TGTGCCTGGTTGACAGGGGGCGCTTGGGGCTACACCTTC	CAWLTGGAWGYTF	.	TRBD1	TRBV30	TRBJ1-2
TGCAGCGTTGCTGTGGGAGTCTCCTACGAGCAGTACTTC	CSVAVGVSYEQYF	.	.	TRBV29-1	TRBJ2-7
TGTGCCAGCAGTGATCCGGGGCTACGGGAGGGAACCTACGAGCAGTACTTC	CASSDPGLREGTYEQYF	.	TRBD2	TRBV2	TRBJ2-7
TGTGCCAGCACCGTAAACAGGGAGGAGCAGTTCTTC	CASTVNREEQFF	.	.	TRBV6-1	TRBJ2-1